This TCR beta chain was sequenced for a study of post-analysis software for immune sequencing data. The wider study: Secondary progressive, relapsing-remitting and progressive-relapsing multiple sclerosis were among the included disease courses.

The study's findings and limits: Under F measure analysis, samples from one preparation batch co-clustered strongly. Multiple sclerosis patients had significantly lower normalized Chao1 diversity than controls. TRBV5-6, TRBV5-1 and TRBV20-1 belonged to a set of roughly 5 TRBV segments that were more frequent in patients than controls.

The CDR3 consists of 16 residues. CDR1 and CDR2 (germline): MNHEY, SVGAGI. V lost 1 base to trimming and J lost 0 bases, with 11 bases between them. In this sample, this clonotype turned up a few times. Its antigen is unknown. cDNA libraries for TCR beta contained unique molecular identifiers. A few hundred thousand cDNA molecules were obtained from roughly 1 to 10 million T cells. MiXCR was run by TCRdb on the PCR reads, yielding one entry per CDR3 protein. The sample lists 350,000 to 500,000 distinct CDR3 sequences; approximately 39% were seen once. The rearrangement links TRBV6-5 to TRBJ2-3; unclear D gene. The source is a girl aged 2-10 years with multiple sclerosis. The specimen sequenced was blood. This CDR3 is CASSYYGRTSTDTQYF. CDR3 nucleotide sequence: TGTGCCAGCAGTTACTATGGACGCACGAGCACAGATACGCAGTATTTT.